This TCR beta chain was captured by sequencing in a study of blood T cell repertoires in COVID-19 (dated by TCRdb to about 2020). With respect to the entire study: Samples from collaborators originated in the United States, Italy and Spain and spanned both the acute and convalescent phases of COVID-19. The material from the prospective study consisted of cDNA or gDNA derived from T cells, B-cell-depleted T cells, or PBMCs. The repertoires were made available in a free public database intended to serve as a resource for research on the immune response to SARS-CoV-2. Samples were obtained from the ongoing ImmuneRACE study (first 160 participants) and from roughly 1,300 subjects provided by 6 global collaborators. Subjects who had been exposed to COVID-19, were actively infected with it, or had recovered from it provided the deeply sampled blood TCRbeta repertoires that made up the dataset. The sample metadata nearly always contained a de-identified subject ID, COVID-19 status, age in years and sex. Where available, HLA class I and class II types were taken from metadata supplied by the sample provider and were not determined by assay-based typing.

TCRbeta CDR3 regions were amplified from genomic DNA using the immunoSEQ Assay, a bias-controlled multiplex PCR. In the authors' own workflow: The number of nucleated cells in each sample was estimated from the amplification of reference gene primers within the assay. To quantify the absolute abundance of each unique TCRbeta CDR3 rearrangement, sequence reads were collapsed and filtered. For each sample, productive Simpson clonality was calculated by taking the square root of Simpson's diversity index across productive rearrangements. This immuneACCESS table, as held by TCRdb, lists in-frame sequences with V and J called but not all clones. Of the missing ones, under half trace to an unresolved V gene in checked studies; the others have no known cause. The DNA gave D and trimming, while V, J and clone size come from that table. Counted in this sample were some 110,000 clones; around 88% of them appeared once. About 5% of the sample is in the top ten clones.

Each collaborating institution followed its own protocols to collect whole blood in K2EDTA tubes. For TCRbeta analysis, collaborator samples were shipped as frozen whole blood, as isolated PBMCs, or as DNA extracted from either sample type. Broad study findings and their caveats: How much clinical and demographic metadata was included differed by source and by participant, and the metadata was provided uncurated.

V is cut by 10 bases and J by 0 bases, and the space between the germline ends is 13 bases. The CDR3 covers 13 residues, taking in both the cysteine and the phenylalanine. The sequence is cut down to CDR3 DNA, 39 bases in frame from base 1. CDR1 is given as MNHEY and CDR2 as SVGAGI, both from the germline V gene. This clone was recorded once. Its antigen target is currently unknown. Base qualities are not recorded, but no much larger clone differs from it by a single base. The origin of this receptor is a human donor in a cohort sampled during active COVID-19. The sample was peripheral blood. Recombination linked TRBV6-5 to TRBJ2-7; the D gene is possibly TRBD1, with 5 bases matching. The CDR3 reads CATSRDPSYEQYF. The DNA sequence reads TGTGCCACCTCCAGGGATCCCTCCTACGAGCAGTACTTC.